Presented here are 23 T cell receptor beta chains from one specimen sequenced in a study of shared clonotypes between healthy human individuals. The table came from immunoSEQ multiplex PCR; TCRdb's copy has only in-frame clones and leaves some out. The table includes around 1.1 million clones, approximately 78% detected once. Material: memory CD4+ T cells from PBMCs. Subset described: CD45RA-negative fraction. These receptors were taken from a man between 18 and 29 years old in good health. Some clones in this sample may be carry-over from other donors' samples.

A few counts support this clone. The rearrangement uses TRBV21-1 and TRBJ1-2; the table's D call, TRBD1, was not checked against the DNA. TRBV21-1 is marked as a pseudogene. CDR3 length equals 18 residues. Written as DNA, the CDR3 is TGTGCCAGCAGCATAGTAGGTGGCTTCAGGGAAGTTATCTATGGCTACACCTTC. It translates to CASSIVGGFREVIYGYTF.

V and J are TRBV7-8 and TRBJ1-1; 9 bases fit TRBD1. The CDR3 spans 16 residues. Germline V gene data show CDR1 as SGHVS and CDR2 as FQNEAQ. With 5 bases clipped from V and 2 bases from J, the junction kept 9 bases outside the gene matches. CDR3 nucleotide sequence: TGTGCCAGCAGCCCGGACAGGGGTTGGTTTAACACTGAAGCTTTCTTT. This gives the protein CASSPDRGWFNTEAFF.

This chain connects TRBV7-9 to TRBJ2-1; D may be TRBD1 or TRBD2 (5 bases each). V lost 5 bases and J 7 bases, leaving 18 bases between the germline ends. The length of the CDR3 is 15 residues. Germline V gene lookup returns CDR1 SEHNR and CDR2 FQNEAQ (reference sequence). The CDR3 sequence is CASSTPGTVLNEQFF. CDR3 nucleotides: TGTGCCAGCAGCACACCCGGGACCGTACTGAATGAGCAGTTCTTC.

The sample holds one count of this clone. The gene calls are TRBV28 and TRBJ2-1, with 7 bases that match TRBD2. V lost 7 bases and J lost 0; bases outside the gene matches: 6. The CDR3 loop spans 15 amino acids. Looked up from germline, CDR1 is MDHEN and CDR2 is SYDVKM. This chain's CDR3 is CASTPAGSSYNEQFF. Written as DNA, the CDR3 is TGTGCCAGCACGCCAGCGGGGAGCTCCTACAATGAGCAGTTCTTC.

The rearrangement joins TRBV7-6 to TRBJ1-1; tentative D call: TRBD1 (5 bases). CDR1 and CDR2 (germline): SGHVS, FNYEAQ. V dropped 5 bases and J dropped 0 bases, with 10 bases sitting between them. CDR3 size: 14 residues. The DNA for the CDR3 is TGTGCCAGCAGCGCCCAGGGTTTGAACACTGAAGCTTTCTTT. It codes for CASSAQGLNTEAFF.

In this sample, this clone turned up a few times. The V gene is TRBV5-1, the J gene TRBJ2-2; D remains ambiguous. V was shortened by 0 bases and J by 0 bases, with 9 bases between the two germline ends. The CDR3 totals 16 residues. Germline-derived CDR1 and CDR2 are SGHRS and YFSETQ. Written as DNA, the CDR3 is TGCGCCAGCAGCTTGGAGGTGGGAACGAACACCGGGGAGCTGTTTTTT. Amino acid sequence: CASSLEVGTNTGELFF.

This clone was detected only once. The genes are TRBV6-5 and TRBJ1-2; 7 nucleotides line up with TRBD1. CDR1 is MNHEY, CDR2 SVGAGI, per germline. This CDR3 is 14 amino acids long. V shed 6 bases, J shed 4 bases, and the junction held 8 bases outside the gene matches. The CDR3 sequence is CASRRQGGIYGYTF. CDR3 DNA sequence: TGTGCCAGCAGACGACAGGGCGGGATCTATGGCTACACCTTC.

V usage is TRBV19 and J usage is TRBJ1-3, with a weak D call TRBD1 (5 bases). CDR1 and CDR2 (germline): LNHDA, SQIVND (reference sequence). The length of the CDR3 is 17 residues. The V end was cut by 3 bases, the J end by 0 bases, with 15 bases between. CDR3 sequence (DNA): TGTGCCAGTAGTATGTCGGGACGGACGAGCTCTGGAAACACCATATATTTT. Translated: CASSMSGRTSSGNTIYF.

The V call is TRBV5-1, the J call TRBJ2-1, with TRBD2 matching 7 bases. The CDR3 spans 15 residues. CDR1 is SGHRS and CDR2 is YFSETQ in the germline V gene. Trimming cost V 2 bases and J 3 bases; bases outside gene matches: 5. The CDR3 here is CASSFESSGYNEQFF. DNA of the CDR3: TGCGCCAGCAGCTTTGAGTCTAGCGGCTACAATGAGCAGTTCTTC. Drawing the rest from reference TRBV5-1 and TRBJ2-1, the complete variable domain is KAGVTQTPRYLIKTRGQQVTLSCSPISGHRSVSWYQQTPGQGLQFLFEYFSETQRNKGNFPGRFSGRQFSNSRSEMNVSTLELGDSALYLCASSFESSGYNEQFFGPGTRLTVL.

The CDR3 bases are TGTGCCAGCAGCAAAGAGAAAGGGCAGGGAAGACCTAGGTACGAGCAGTACTTC. Translating gives CASSKEKGQGRPRYEQYF. This sequence joins TRBV21-1 and TRBJ2-7; TRBD1, the table's D call, was not compared with the DNA. TRBV21-1 has pseudogene status. This CDR3 has 18 residues.

The rearrangement uses TRBV2 and TRBJ2-7; D is uncertain. CDR3 length: 14 amino acids. Germline V gives CDR1 SNHLY, CDR2 FYNNEI. Between the trimmed V and J ends, which lost 2 bases and 0 bases, there was a span of 8 bases. The CDR3 spells CASSEILGSYEQYF. The DNA of the CDR3 is TGTGCCAGCAGTGAAATCCTGGGCTCCTACGAGCAGTACTTC.

This rearrangement joins TRBV6-1 to TRBJ1-2; D ambiguous. CDR3 length: 13 amino acids. V lost 8 bases to trimming and J lost 8 bases, with 18 bases between them. The V gene's germline CDR1 is MNHNS and CDR2 SASEGT. CDR3 sequence reads: CASQRWGLGGYTF. The CDR3 coding sequence is TGTGCCAGCCAAAGGTGGGGTCTCGGGGGCTACACCTTC.

The rearrangement uses TRBV18 and TRBJ2-3; the match to TRBD2 covers 9 bases. The CDR3 spans 15 residues. CDR1 is KGHSH and CDR2 is LQKENI in the germline V gene. V shed 2 bases, J shed 6 bases, and the junction held 6 bases outside the gene matches. The CDR3 nucleotides read TGTGCCAGCTCACCAGCGGGAGGGCTGGGGGATACGCAGTATTTT. Amino acid sequence: CASSPAGGLGDTQYF.

The chain has TRBV7-9 and TRBJ2-5; D may correspond to TRBD1 or TRBD2 (5 bases each). CDR1 is SEHNR, CDR2 FQNEAQ, per germline (reference sequence). The CDR3 has 13 amino acids. V was cut by 6 bases and J by 0 bases, with 8 bases left in between. CDR3 in amino acids: CASSTGHQETQYF. The CDR3 DNA reads as TGTGCCAGCAGTACGGGACACCAAGAGACCCAGTACTTC.

The J gene is TRBJ2-7, the V gene TRBV21-1; the listed D gene, TRBD1, was not tested against the DNA. TRBV21-1 has pseudogene status. CDR3 length: 18 amino acids. Here the CDR3 reads CASSKATGVRCSSYEQYF. CDR3 coding DNA: TGTGCCAGCAGCAAAGCGACAGGGGTTCGTTGTTCATCCTACGAGCAGTACTTC.

Written as DNA, the CDR3 is TGTGCCAGCTCACCACCCAGGACAGGGGTCTACGAGCAGTACTTC. Protein product: CASSPPRTGVYEQYF. The rearrangement joins TRBV18 to TRBJ2-7; 9 bases are shared with TRBD1. V lost 0 bases to trimming and J lost 3 bases; unmatched junction nucleotides: 3. Germline V gene sequence: CDR1 KGHSH, CDR2 LQKENI. The CDR3 runs to 15 residues.

The chain uses TRBV6-5 and TRBJ1-3, with 9 positions matching TRBD1. Germline lookup yields CDR1 MNHEY and CDR2 SVGAGI. With V trimmed by 6 bases and J by 0 bases, 3 bases remained unmatched. The CDR3 consists of 15 residues. The CDR3 loop reads CASSDRGFSGNTIYF. The CDR3 DNA sequence: TGTGCCAGCAGCGACAGGGGGTTCTCTGGAAACACCATATATTTT.

The V gene is TRBV25-1, the J gene TRBJ2-7; D unresolved. The CDR3 is 13 amino acids. The V gene's germline CDR1 is MGHDK and CDR2 SYGVNS. V dropped 2 bases and J dropped 5 bases, with 10 bases sitting between them. The CDR3 DNA follows: TGTGCCAGCAGTGAACCCGGGTTCAACGAGCAGTACTTC. It codes for CASSEPGFNEQYF.

This clone came up many times. V and J are TRBV27 and TRBJ2-1, with 10 bases identical to TRBD1. This CDR3 contains 11 residues. V was pared by 5 bases and J by 14 bases, with 3 bases of the junction left unmatched. In germline, CDR1 is MNHEY, CDR2 SMNVEV (reference sequence). DNA for the CDR3: TGTGCCAGCAGTGACAGGGGGCTAGAGTTCTTC. Translating gives CASSDRGLEFF.

The chain links TRBV2 to TRBJ2-1; TRBD2 aligns across 11 bases. The CDR3 consists of 15 residues. J was trimmed by 9 bases and V by 4 bases; bases with no gene match: 8. CDR1 is SNHLY, CDR2 FYNNEI, per germline. The CDR3 sequence: CASSARLAGLGEQFF. The DNA for the CDR3 is TGTGCCAGCAGTGCCCGACTAGCGGGATTGGGTGAGCAGTTCTTC.

The V gene is TRBV7-3, the J gene TRBJ2-1, with 8 nucleotides matching TRBD2. The V segment lost 2 bases and the J segment 8 bases; nucleotides outside the gene matches: 8. Germline V lookup: CDR1 SGHTA, CDR2 FQGTGA. There are 15 residues in the CDR3. The CDR3 coding sequence is TGTGCCAGCAGCTTATCGGTAGCGGGATGGGATGAGCAGTTCTTC. It is translated as CASSLSVAGWDEQFF.

This sequence joins TRBV28 and TRBJ1-2; D uncertain. V shed 3 bases and J shed 6 bases, with 8 bases lying between them. The germline CDR1 and CDR2 sequences are MDHEN and SYDVKM. This CDR3 spans 12 amino acids. For the CDR3, the DNA is TGTGCCAGCAGTTTGCGGCCGAATGGCTACACCTTC. Its protein is CASSLRPNGYTF.

The chain carries TRBV4-2 and TRBJ1-4; 7 nucleotides line up with TRBD1. This CDR3 has 15 amino acids. Germline V gene data show CDR1 as LGHNA and CDR2 as YNFKEQ. Trimming cost V 1 base and J 3 bases; bases outside gene matches: 2. CDR3 bases: TGTGCCAGCAGCCAAGTGGGACAGTCTAATGAAAAACTGTTTTTT. This gives the protein CASSQVGQSNEKLFF.